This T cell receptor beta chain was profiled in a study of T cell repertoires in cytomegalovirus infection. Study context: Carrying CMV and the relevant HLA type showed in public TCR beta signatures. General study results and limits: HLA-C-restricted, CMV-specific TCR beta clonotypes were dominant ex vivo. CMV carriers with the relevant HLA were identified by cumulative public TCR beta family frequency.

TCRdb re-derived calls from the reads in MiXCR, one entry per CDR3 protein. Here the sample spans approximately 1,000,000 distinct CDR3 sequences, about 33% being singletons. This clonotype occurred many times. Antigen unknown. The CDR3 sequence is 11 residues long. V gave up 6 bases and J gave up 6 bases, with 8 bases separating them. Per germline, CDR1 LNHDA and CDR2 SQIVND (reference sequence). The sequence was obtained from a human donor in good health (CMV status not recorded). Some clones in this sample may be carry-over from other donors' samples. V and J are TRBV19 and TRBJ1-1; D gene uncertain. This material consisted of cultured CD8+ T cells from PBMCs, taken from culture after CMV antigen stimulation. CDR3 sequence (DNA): TGTGCCAGTAGGGTAGGGCCTGAAGCTTTCTTT. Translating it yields CASRVGPEAFF.